Listed below are T cell receptor beta chains from one sample, sequenced in a study of T cells in Graves' hyperthyroidism and ophthalmopathy. TCRdb independently ran MiXCR on the multiplex PCR reads; one entry per CDR3 protein. The sample yields over 650,000 distinct CDR3 sequences, approximately 16% seen once. Sequencing was carried out using blood. Receptors originate from a man younger than 35 with Graves' hyperthyroidism. Both conserved end residues are part of each CDR3. D genes are given only for firm matches. The listing skips clone size in some rows; elsewhere it reads once, few, many or a size class.

>.|TRBV7-8|TRBJ1-2|few
TGTGCCAGCAGCCCAGGGTCGTCCTATGGCTACACCTTC
CASSPGSSYGYTF
>.|TRBV7-9|TRBJ1-4|.
TGTGCCAGCAGCGCCCGGAAGGGCGGGGAAAAACTGTTTTTT
CASSARKGGEKLFF
>TRBD1|TRBV20-1|TRBJ2-1|.
TGCAGTGCTACCGGGACAGGGGCGTACAATGAGCAGTTCTTC
CSATGTGAYNEQFF
>TRBD2|TRBV7-2|TRBJ2-1|few
TGTGCCAGCAGCTCTCCGTCGAGGACTAGCGGGATTGGGAGCTCCTACAATGAGCAGTTCTTC
CASSSPSRTSGIGSSYNEQFF
>.|TRBV5-4|TRBJ2-1|.
TGTGCCAGCAGCTTGGGACATGTCAATGAGCAGTTCTTC
CASSLGHVNEQFF
>.|TRBV11-3|TRBJ2-2|.
TGTGCCAGCAGCACCCGGACAGAGATCAATCCCACCGGAGAGCTGTTTTTT
CASSTRTEINPTGELFF
>.|TRBV19|TRBJ2-3|.
TGTGCCAGTAGTATTGGAACAGGACCCACAGATACGCAGTATTTT
CASSIGTGPTDTQYF
>.|TRBV7-2|TRBJ2-7|many
TGTGCCAGCAGCCCCCACCCGGGGGATGGCGAGCAGTACTTC
CASSPHPGDGEQYF
>.|TRBV6-1|TRBJ1-5|many
TGTGCCAGCGCTAGGACAGATAGCAATCAGCCCCAGCATTTT
CASARTDSNQPQHF
>.|TRBV10-3|TRBJ2-4|.
TGTGCCATCAGTGAGTCTTTTGGGGGACTAGCCAAAAACATTCAGTACTTC
CAISESFGGLAKNIQYF
>.|TRBV27|TRBJ2-7|.
TGTGCCAGCAGTTCGGGACCCTACTACGAGCAGTACTTC
CASSSGPYYEQYF
>TRBD1|TRBV5-5|TRBJ2-1|many
TGTGCCAGCAGCCGACAGGGGGGAGCCTACAATGAGCAGTTCTTC
CASSRQGGAYNEQFF
>.|TRBV20-1|TRBJ2-7|many
TGCAGTGCTAGTGTAGCCTACGAGCAGTACTTC
CSASVAYEQYF
>TRBD2|TRBV7-9|TRBJ2-5|few
TGTGCCAGCAGCCACGCGGGAGGACAAGAGACCCAGTACTTC
CASSHAGGQETQYF
>.|TRBV30|TRBJ2-7|many
TGTGCCTGGAGTGTTGGTAGTACCTACGAGCAGTACTTC
CAWSVGSTYEQYF
>.|TRBV20-1|TRBJ2-3|.
TGCAGTGCTTCGATTACAGCTCGTTGGGATACGCAGTATTTT
CSASITARWDTQYF
>TRBD1|TRBV30|TRBJ2-7|many
TGTGCCTGGAGTGGCGGGACAGGGTCTCTCGAGCAGTACTTC
CAWSGGTGSLEQYF
>.|TRBV3-1|TRBJ2-7|.
TGTGCCAGCAGCCAAGTACCAGGGGAGCAGTACTTC
CASSQVPGEQYF
>TRBD1|TRBV7-9|TRBJ2-7|.
TGTGCCAGCAGCTTGGTCCGGGACAGGGGGCTCTACGAGCAGTACTTC
CASSLVRDRGLYEQYF
>.|TRBV28|TRBJ1-4|many
TGTGCCAGCAGTCCGGACAGCCTTAATGAAAAACTGTTTTTT
CASSPDSLNEKLFF
>TRBD1|TRBV28|TRBJ1-4|.
TGTGCCAGCAGTTTAGCGGGCAGGGGGGGATTTAGCGAAAAACTGTTTTTT
CASSLAGRGGFSEKLFF
>TRBD2|TRBV3-1|TRBJ2-1|.
TGTGCCAGCAGCCAACTTCCGACTAGCGGGCTCCACCTTAATGCCTACAATGAGCAGTTCTTC
CASSQLPTSGLHLNAYNEQFF
>TRBD2|TRBV6-1|TRBJ2-7|many
TGTGCCAGCACTCCTTCTAGCGGGAGTTCCTACGAGCAGTACTTC
CASTPSSGSSYEQYF
>TRBD1|TRBV5-1|TRBJ2-5|.
TGCGCCAGCAGTTTTCAGGGGGCGTTCCAGACCCAGTACTTC
CASSFQGAFQTQYF
>.|TRBV5-8|TRBJ1-3|.
TGTGCCAGCATCCGATCTTCCTCTGGAAACACCATATATTTT
CASIRSSSGNTIYF
>TRBD2|TRBV5-1|TRBJ2-5|.
TGCGCCAGCAGCTTGGCACTAGCGGGGGCAGAGACCCAGTACTTC
CASSLALAGAETQYF
>.|TRBV12-3/TRBV12-4|TRBJ2-1|many
TGTGCCAGCAGTTTAGTGCCCCCCAATGAGCAGTTCTTC
CASSLVPPNEQFF
>TRBD2|TRBV20-1|TRBJ2-1|many
TGCAGTGCTAGAGATAAGCGGGAGCCTTGGAATGAGCAGTTCTTC
CSARDKREPWNEQFF
>.|TRBV25-1|TRBJ2-7|.
TGTGCCAGCAGTTTTTATGGGGTCCACGAGCAGTACTTC
CASSFYGVHEQYF
>.|TRBV5-6|TRBJ1-5|.
TGTGCCAGCAGTATGTGGGTCTCGGTTCAGCCCCAGCATTTT
CASSMWVSVQPQHF
>.|TRBV20-1|TRBJ1-2|.
TGCAGTGCCCCCCTCCCGGGGGCCTATGGCTACACCTTC
CSAPLPGAYGYTF
>.|TRBV4-1|TRBJ2-3|few
TGCGCCAGCAGCCAAGATATAAGAGCAGATACGCAGTATTTT
CASSQDIRADTQYF
>TRBD1|TRBV29-1|TRBJ2-4|few
TGCAGCGTGACTAGCTCGGGACAGGGTTTTCCCAAAAACATTCAGTACTTC
CSVTSSGQGFPKNIQYF
>.|TRBV20-1|TRBJ1-5|.
TGCAGTGCTGTGAGACGTGTGGGGGAGCCCCAGCATTTT
CSAVRRVGEPQHF
>.|TRBV12-3/TRBV12-4|TRBJ2-7|many
TGTGCCAGCAGTTTACCCGGCAGCCGGGAGCAGTACTTC
CASSLPGSREQYF
>TRBD2|TRBV12-3/TRBV12-4|TRBJ2-1|many
TGTGCCAGCAGGCCTAGCGGGAGGGGCACTGAGCAGTTCTTC
CASRPSGRGTEQFF
>TRBD2|TRBV7-2|TRBJ2-3|.
TGTGCCAGCAGCTTAGTGGTACTAGCGGGAGTTAGTCCAGATACGCAGTATTTT
CASSLVVLAGVSPDTQYF
>TRBD2|TRBV12-3/TRBV12-4|TRBJ2-3|many
TGTGCCAGCAGTTTAGGGCTAGCGGGAGCGGCAGATACGCAGTATTTT
CASSLGLAGAADTQYF
>TRBD2|TRBV5-1|TRBJ2-7|.
TGCGCCAGCAGCTTGGCGGGACTAGCCCACGAGCAGTACTTC
CASSLAGLAHEQYF
>TRBD1|TRBV6-5|TRBJ1-1|.
TGTGCCAGCATTTCGACAGGGAGGAACACTGAAGCTTTCTTT
CASISTGRNTEAFF
>.|TRBV4-2|TRBJ2-7|few
TGTGCCAGCAGCTCAGAGGGTGGGACTCTCTACGAGCAGTACTTC
CASSSEGGTLYEQYF
>.|TRBV2|TRBJ1-3|.
TGTGCCAGCATGGGGTCGGAAACTGGAAACACCATATATTTT
CASMGSETGNTIYF
>.|TRBV6-2/TRBV6-3|TRBJ2-7|many
TGTGCCAGCAGTTCCCCCTCGGACGAGCAGTACTTC
CASSSPSDEQYF
>TRBD1|TRBV7-3|TRBJ2-1|many
TGTGCCAGCAGTATGGGACAGGGGGCCAATGAGCAGTTCTTC
CASSMGQGANEQFF
>.|TRBV2|TRBJ1-1|many
TGTGCCAGCATTGGACTACGAGGGGCGGGCACTGAAGCTTTCTTT
CASIGLRGAGTEAFF